This TCR beta chain was captured by sequencing in a study of blood T cell repertoires in COVID-19. At the level of the study: Spain, Italy and the United States supplied samples that represented acute and convalescent COVID-19. PBMCs, B-cell-depleted T cells, or T cells were the source of the cDNA or gDNA that made up the material.

Per the original data handling: Estimated nucleated cell counts came from reference gene primer amplification. TCRdb's table, derived via immunoSEQ multiplex PCR, lists solely in-frame clones and lacks some. From that table come the V and J calls and clone size; the DNA was used to work out D and trimming. The table shows about 160,000 clones, with about 85% occurring only once. J gave up 2 bases and V 8 bases, and 5 bases lay outside the gene matches. Germline V CDR1 and CDR2: SNHLY, FYNNEI. This CDR3 has 14 amino acids. The chain combines TRBV2 with TRBJ1-3; TRBD1 agrees at 8 bases. The TCR was taken from a man aged 60 to 69 who had recovered from COVID-19. Material for sequencing was peripheral blood. The CDR3 DNA follows: TGTGCCAGCCTAGACAGGGGCCCTGGAAACACCATATATTTT. Translation gives CASLDRGPGNTIYF.